Reported below is one T cell receptor beta chain. The specificity of this receptor is unknown. No base-level quality is on record; no much larger clone is a single base apart. Libraries came from PCR. DNA from cultured CD4+ T cells was subjected to TCR sequencing with the Oncomine TCR Beta short-read assay at the Johns Hopkins FTIC core. The QIAamp micro DNA kit was used to extract genomic DNA from the cultured CD4+ T cells. Oncomine TCR Beta libraries from cultured CD4+ T cells were pooled using unique dual indexes and sequenced on an Illumina iSeq 100. As for how the authors treated the data: Non-productive sequences were removed, and CDR3s that did not start with C, did not end with F or W, or were shorter than 7 amino acids were discarded. The MANAFEST web application was used to identify antigen-specific clonotypes by comparing peptide-stimulated wells against reference wells and other culture wells. Positive clones required FDR below 0.05, an odds ratio above 5, and productive frequency above 0.1% in at least two of three replicate wells. Cross-reactive clonotypes were defined as significantly expanded in both SARS-CoV-2 spike wells and at least one common cold coronavirus spike condition. Levenshtein distances (stringdist) and unrooted phylogenetic trees (ape) in R version 3.6.1 were used to assess CDR3 homology. The public sequencing data were trimmed at Q25 with fastp and processed into clonotypes with MiXCR by TCRdb, which kept only in-frame beta chains. Every CDR3 protein is listed once, alongside the most common genes and DNA of its rows. These V and J calls derive from TCRdb rather than the authors' analysis. The sample table holds approximately 17,000 distinct CDR3 sequences, of which 38% were seen once. 9.5% to 15% of the sample goes to the ten largest clones.

The entry originates in a study of vaccination and CD4 T cells after COVID-19 (dated by TCRdb to 2021 to 2024). For the wider study: Every convalescent patient had a positive nasal swab PCR test for SARS-CoV-2, with mild disease in nine patients and severe disease in one. Two doses of either the Pfizer-BioNTech BNT162b2 vaccine (n=8) or the Moderna mRNA-1273 vaccine (n=2) were administered to participants. In approximately eleven COVID-19 convalescent patients and a few infection-naive healthy vaccine recipients, the spike-specific CD4+ TCR repertoire before mRNA vaccination was compared with the repertoire after mRNA vaccination. Control cultures used a CEFX viral epitope pool as positive control, an HIV-1 Nef peptide pool as negative control, or no peptide. Six males and four females were included in the convalescent cohort, with two Hispanic individuals, seven Caucasians, two Asians and one multiracial person represented. Post-vaccine blood samples were collected a median of around 2.5 months after the second vaccine dose, ranging from roughly 13 to 250 days. Overlapping spike peptide pools from SARS-CoV-2 and from the common cold coronaviruses HCoV-NL63, HCoV-OC43 and HCoV-229E were used as culture stimuli. Post-COVID blood samples from convalescent patients were collected a median of around 110 days after diagnosis, with a range of about 35 to 161 days.

The germline ends are 13 bases apart after V is trimmed by 4 bases and J by 3 bases. From a lookup of the germline V gene, CDR1 and CDR2 are SGHRS and YFSETQ. The CDR3 runs 14 amino acids, cysteine and phenylalanine included. The sequence is cut down to CDR3 DNA, 42 bases in frame from base 1. The full study reports these points: Nearly all vaccine-specific clones in convalescent patients (304 of 307) were mono-reactive for SARS-CoV-2 spike rather than cross-reactive with common cold coronaviruses. An increase in the median number of SARS-CoV-2-reactive clonotypes from 20 to 25 after infection to 38 after vaccination was observed, but the change was not found to be significant. Among the post-vaccine SARS-CoV-2-reactive clones in convalescent patients, a median around 90% showed up only after vaccination, which suggests vaccine-specific priming. Only a relatively small number of convalescent patients were included in the study, and early timepoints following natural infection were not analyzed.

This specimen's treatment or condition label, interpreted: approximately nine-day PBMC culture with coronavirus spike peptide pools or control peptides (ViraFEST assay). The ViraFEST assay, used in the study, expanded antigen-specific T cells with peptide pools and then identified the expanded clonotypes through TCR sequencing. Positive SARS-CoV-2 PCR tests in the convalescent patients dated from March to December 2020, before Alpha, Beta and Delta variants emerged in the United States. Some 2 million PBMCs per well were cultured in IMDM with roughly 5.5% human AB serum and approximately 10 IU/ml IL-2, plus 10 ug/ml peptide pools. On days 3 and 7, half of the culture medium was replaced with fresh IL-2-containing medium. CD4+ T cells were isolated after 10 days of culture through negative selection using the EasySep CD4+ T cell isolation kit. Ficoll-Paque Plus gradient centrifugation was used to isolate PBMCs from whole blood, and the isolated PBMCs were then either used fresh or cryopreserved at -140C. Each culture condition was generally run in triplicate wells.

The sequenced sample consisted of CD4+ T cells from blood, cultured in vitro. The chain employs TRBV5-1 and TRBJ1-1, with no confidently assigned D gene. The receptor was derived from a human donor who had recovered from COVID-19. The CDR3 region reads CASSRAGSYTEAFF. DNA sequence: TGCGCCAGCAGCCGGGCTGGAAGTTACACTGAAGCTTTCTTT. Reference TRBV5-1 and TRBJ1-1 proteins supply the regions before and after the CDR3; the full variable domain is: KAGVTQTPRYLIKTRGQQVTLSCSPISGHRSVSWYQQTPGQGLQFLFEYFSETQRNKGNFPGRFSGRQFSNSRSEMNVSTLELGDSALYLCASSRAGSYTEAFFGQGTRLTVV.